This T cell receptor (beta chain) was obtained from a study of identical twins. Overall study findings and caveats: Excess sharing by twins proved weaker in beta out-of-frame sequences.

This clonotype came up many times. Its cognate antigen is unknown. TCRdb reanalysed the 5' RACE reads using MiXCR and keeps one entry per CDR3 protein. The sample consists of approximately 700,000 distinct CDR3 sequences, roughly 6.2% of them appearing once. In germline, CDR1 is SGHRS, CDR2 YFSETQ. The CDR3 contains 16 residues. Trimming stripped 3 bases from V and 2 bases from J, with 15 bases between. This TCR derives from a man between 18 and 29 years old in good health. The chain uses TRBV5-1 and TRBJ1-3; TRBD1 is a possible D gene (5 bases). The material sequenced was naive T cells sorted from blood. CDR3 protein: CASSWTEQVPGNTIYF. The CDR3 DNA is TGCGCCAGCAGCTGGACCGAACAGGTTCCTGGAAACACCATATATTTT. Combining the CDR3 with reference TRBV5-1 and TRBJ1-3 gives the whole variable domain KAGVTQTPRYLIKTRGQQVTLSCSPISGHRSVSWYQQTPGQGLQFLFEYFSETQRNKGNFPGRFSGRQFSNSRSEMNVSTLELGDSALYLCASSWTEQVPGNTIYFGEGSWLTVV.